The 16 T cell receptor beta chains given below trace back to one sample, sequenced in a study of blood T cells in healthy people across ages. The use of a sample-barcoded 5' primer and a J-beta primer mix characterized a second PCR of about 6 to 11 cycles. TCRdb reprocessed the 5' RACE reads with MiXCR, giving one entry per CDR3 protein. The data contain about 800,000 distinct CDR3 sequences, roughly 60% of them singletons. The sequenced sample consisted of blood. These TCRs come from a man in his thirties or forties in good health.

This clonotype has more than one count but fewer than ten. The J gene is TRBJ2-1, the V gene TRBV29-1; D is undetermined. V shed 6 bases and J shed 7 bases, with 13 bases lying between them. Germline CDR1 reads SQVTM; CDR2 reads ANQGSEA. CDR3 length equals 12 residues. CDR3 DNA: TGCAGCGTCTCCGAATATAATAATGAGCAGTTCTTC. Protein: CSVSEYNNEQFF.

This CDR3 is CASSPRGRQLREKLFF. The CDR3 DNA is TGTGCCAGCAGTCCCCGGGGCAGACAATTGAGGGAAAAACTGTTTTTT. The rearrangement links TRBV7-2 to TRBJ1-4; a weak D match, TRBD1 (5 bases). V shed 6 bases and J shed 8 bases, with 22 bases lying between them. CDR1 and CDR2 (germline): SGHTA, FQGNSA. The CDR3 runs 16 residues.

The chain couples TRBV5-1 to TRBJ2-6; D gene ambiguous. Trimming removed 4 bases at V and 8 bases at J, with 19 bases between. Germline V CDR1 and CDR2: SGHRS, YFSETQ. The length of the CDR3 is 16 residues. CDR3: CASSGSGSSRTNVLTF. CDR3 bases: TGCGCCAGCAGCGGTTCAGGAAGCTCTAGGACCAACGTCCTGACTTTC. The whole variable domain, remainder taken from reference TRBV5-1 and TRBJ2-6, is KAGVTQTPRYLIKTRGQQVTLSCSPISGHRSVSWYQQTPGQGLQFLFEYFSETQRNKGNFPGRFSGRQFSNSRSEMNVSTLELGDSALYLCASSGSGSSRTNVLTFGAGSRLTVL.

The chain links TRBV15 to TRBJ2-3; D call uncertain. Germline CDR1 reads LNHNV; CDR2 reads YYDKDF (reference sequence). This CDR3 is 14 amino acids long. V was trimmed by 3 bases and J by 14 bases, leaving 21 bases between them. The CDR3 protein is CATSSFLLGNRRYF. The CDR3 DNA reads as TGTGCCACCAGCAGTTTCCTTCTTGGGAACCGCCGGTATTTT.

This CDR3 is CASSSGRGGYEQFF. The CDR3 DNA sequence: TGTGCCAGCAGCTCAGGGAGGGGAGGCTACGAGCAGTTCTTC. The chain links TRBV3-1 to TRBJ2-1, with TRBD2 matching over 7 bases. The trim removed 5 bases at V and 10 bases at J, leaving 11 bases unmatched. The CDR3 consists of 14 residues. Looked up from germline, CDR1 is LGHDT and CDR2 is YNNKEL (reference sequence).

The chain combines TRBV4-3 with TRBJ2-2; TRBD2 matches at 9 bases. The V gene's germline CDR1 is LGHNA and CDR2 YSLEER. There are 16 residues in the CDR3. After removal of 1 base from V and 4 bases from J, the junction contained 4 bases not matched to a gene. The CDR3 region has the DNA TGCGCCAGCAGCCAAGGTGCGGGAGGGCCCACCGGGGAGCTGTTTTTT. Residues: CASSQGAGGPTGELFF.

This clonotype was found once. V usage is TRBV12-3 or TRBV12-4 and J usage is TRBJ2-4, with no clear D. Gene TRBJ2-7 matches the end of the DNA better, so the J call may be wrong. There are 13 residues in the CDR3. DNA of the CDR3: TGTGCCAGCAAGACCATTAACATCGGCGAGCAGTACTTC. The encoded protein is CASKTINIGEQYF.

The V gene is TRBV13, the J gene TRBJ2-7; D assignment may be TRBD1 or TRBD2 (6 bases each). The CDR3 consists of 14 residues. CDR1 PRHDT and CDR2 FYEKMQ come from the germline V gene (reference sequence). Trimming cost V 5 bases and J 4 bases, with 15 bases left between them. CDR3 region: CASSRGLVRYEQYF. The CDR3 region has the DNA TGTGCCAGCAGCCGGGGGCTAGTTAGGTACGAGCAGTACTTC.

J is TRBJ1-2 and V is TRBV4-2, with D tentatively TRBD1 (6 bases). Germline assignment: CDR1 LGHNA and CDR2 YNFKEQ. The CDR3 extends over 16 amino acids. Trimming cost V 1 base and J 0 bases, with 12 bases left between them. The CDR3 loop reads CASSQATQGPNYGYTF. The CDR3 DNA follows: TGTGCCAGCAGCCAAGCCACCCAGGGGCCTAACTATGGCTACACCTTC.

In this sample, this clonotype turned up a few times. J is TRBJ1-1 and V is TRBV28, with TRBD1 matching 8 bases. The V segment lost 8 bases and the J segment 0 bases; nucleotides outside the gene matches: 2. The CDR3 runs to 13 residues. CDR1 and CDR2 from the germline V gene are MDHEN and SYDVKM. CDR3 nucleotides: TGTGCCAGCCGGGACAGGCTGAACACTGAAGCTTTCTTT. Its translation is CASRDRLNTEAFF.

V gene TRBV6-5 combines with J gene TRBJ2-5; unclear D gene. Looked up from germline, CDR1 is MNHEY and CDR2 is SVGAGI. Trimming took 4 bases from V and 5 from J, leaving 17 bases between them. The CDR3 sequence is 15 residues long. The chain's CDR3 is CASSSLQGDRETQYF. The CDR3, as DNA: TGTGCCAGCAGTTCCCTACAAGGCGATCGGGAGACCCAGTACTTC.

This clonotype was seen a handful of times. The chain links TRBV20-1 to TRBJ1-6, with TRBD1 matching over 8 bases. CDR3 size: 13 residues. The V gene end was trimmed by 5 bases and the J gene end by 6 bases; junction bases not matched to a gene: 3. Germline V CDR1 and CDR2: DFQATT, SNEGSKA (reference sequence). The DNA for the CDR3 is TGCAGTGCTCGGACAGGGAGTAATTCACCCCTCCACTTT. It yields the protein CSARTGSNSPLHF.

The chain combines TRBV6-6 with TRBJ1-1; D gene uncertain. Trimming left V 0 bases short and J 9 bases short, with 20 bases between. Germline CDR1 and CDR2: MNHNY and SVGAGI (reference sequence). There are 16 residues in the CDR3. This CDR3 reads CASSYSYSTSAQKAFF. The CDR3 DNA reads TGTGCCAGCAGTTACTCGTACAGCACCTCGGCCCAGAAAGCTTTCTTT.

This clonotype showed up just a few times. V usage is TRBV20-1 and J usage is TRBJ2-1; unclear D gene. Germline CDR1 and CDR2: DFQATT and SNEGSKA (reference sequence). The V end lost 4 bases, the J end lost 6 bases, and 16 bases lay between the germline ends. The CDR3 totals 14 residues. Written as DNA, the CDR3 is TGCAGTGCTACTGTTCCCCTCGTTGGCAATGAGCAGTTCTTC. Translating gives CSATVPLVGNEQFF.

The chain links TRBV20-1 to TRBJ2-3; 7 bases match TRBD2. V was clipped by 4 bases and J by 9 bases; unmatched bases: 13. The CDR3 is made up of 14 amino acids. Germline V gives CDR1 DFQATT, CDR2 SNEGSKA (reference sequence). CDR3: CSAKNGAGVKTQYF. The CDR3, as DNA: TGCAGTGCTAAGAATGGGGCGGGAGTGAAAACGCAGTATTTT.

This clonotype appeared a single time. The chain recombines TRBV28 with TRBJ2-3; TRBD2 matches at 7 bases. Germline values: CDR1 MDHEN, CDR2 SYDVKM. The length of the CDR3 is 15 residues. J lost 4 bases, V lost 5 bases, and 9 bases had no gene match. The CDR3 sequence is CASSPSGPGPDTQYF. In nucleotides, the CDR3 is TGTGCCAGCAGTCCTAGCGGACCGGGCCCAGATACGCAGTATTTT.